The 22 T cell receptor beta chains presented below share a single source sample, sequenced in a study of post-analysis software for immune sequencing data. Study results and caveats: Compared with controls, patients had more of about 5 TRBV segments, including TRBV5-6, TRBV5-1 and TRBV20-1.

Unique molecular identifiers tagged the TCR beta cDNA libraries. Via MiXCR, TCRdb re-called the PCR reads, giving one row per CDR3 protein. In the table there are roughly 800,000 distinct CDR3 sequences, approximately 50% of which are singletons. Their antigens are not known. Input material: blood. Source of these receptors: a girl aged 5-17 years with multiple sclerosis.

CDR3 sequence (DNA): TGTGCCAGCAGCTTAGCGATCAGGGAGGAGGACACTGAAGCTTTCTTT. Protein: CASSLAIREEDTEAFF. V gene TRBV7-9 combines with J gene TRBJ1-1; a possible D gene is TRBD1 (5 bases). V lost 0 bases to trimming and J lost 3 bases, with 14 bases between them. This CDR3 spans 16 amino acids. Germline V gives CDR1 SEHNR, CDR2 FQNEAQ (reference sequence).

V and J are TRBV3-1 and TRBJ2-7; D uncertain. Germline lookup yields CDR1 LGHDT and CDR2 YNNKEL (reference sequence). V dropped 4 bases and J dropped 5 bases, with 24 bases sitting between them. The length of the CDR3 is 17 residues. CDR3 protein: CASSPAPGGSWENEQYF. The CDR3 DNA reads as TGTGCCAGCAGCCCCGCCCCGGGCGGCAGCTGGGAAAACGAGCAGTACTTC.

This rearrangement joins TRBV6-2 or TRBV6-3 to TRBJ2-3; possibly TRBD1 for D (6 bases). The CDR3 is 15 amino acids. Trimming took off 2 bases at V and 1 base at J, with 10 bases between the two ends. Germline values: CDR1 MNHEY, CDR2 SVGEGT. The CDR3 loop reads CASSYLQGGTDTQYF. The CDR3, as DNA: TGTGCCAGCAGTTACCTACAGGGTGGCACAGATACGCAGTATTTT.

This clonotype has a handful of counts. The V and J genes are TRBV7-2 and TRBJ2-3, with 9 bases lining up with TRBD1. The CDR3 totals 14 residues. In germline, CDR1 is SGHTA, CDR2 FQGNSA. V was clipped by 6 bases and J by 4 bases; unmatched bases: 5. CDR3 protein: CASRQGASSDTQYF. The DNA of the CDR3 is TGTGCCAGCAGACAGGGGGCAAGTTCAGATACGCAGTATTTT. Variable domain in full (rest from reference TRBV7-2 and TRBJ2-3): GAGVSQSPSNKVTEKGKDVELRCDPISGHTALYWYRQSLGQGLEFLIYFQGNSAPDKSGLPSDRFSAERTGGSVSTLTIQRTQQEDSAVYLCASRQGASSDTQYFGPGTRLTVL.

The chain is built from TRBV5-1 and TRBJ2-7; 9 bases fit TRBD1. The CDR3 contains 16 residues. The trim removed 1 base at V and 2 bases at J, leaving 7 bases unmatched. Germline loops: CDR1 SGHRS, CDR2 YFSETQ. CDR3 in amino acids: CASSLTSGTGPYEQYF. CDR3 in DNA: TGCGCCAGCAGCTTGACCTCCGGGACAGGGCCCTACGAGCAGTACTTC.

This clonotype came up a few times. This rearrangement joins TRBV10-3 to TRBJ1-1; possible D gene TRBD1, 5 bases. CDR3 length: 15 residues. V was clipped by 6 bases and J by 8 bases, with 22 bases between them. Germline V gene lookup returns CDR1 ENHRY and CDR2 SYGVKD. The CDR3 protein is CAISLGRAEGFEAFF. The DNA for the CDR3 is TGTGCCATCAGCCTGGGACGCGCCGAGGGATTCGAAGCTTTCTTT.

This chain connects TRBV18 to TRBJ1-2; D perhaps matches TRBD1 (6 bases). This CDR3 has 13 residues. Germline V gene data show CDR1 as KGHSH and CDR2 as LQKENI. Trimming removed 3 bases from V and 7 bases from J, with 12 bases in between. The CDR3 DNA reads as TGTGCCAGCTCACCCGAGAGGACAGCTGGCTACACCTTC. Its protein is CASSPERTAGYTF.

This clonotype was observed a handful of times. The gene calls are TRBV5-1 and TRBJ2-5; 10 bases line up with TRBD1. In germline, CDR1 is SGHRS, CDR2 YFSETQ. V lost 4 bases and J lost 1; bases outside the gene matches: 7. The CDR3 consists of 16 residues. This CDR3 is CASSVTGTGAQETQYF. DNA of the CDR3: TGCGCCAGCAGCGTTACCGGGACAGGGGCCCAAGAGACCCAGTACTTC.

The V gene is TRBV29-1, the J gene TRBJ2-3, with TRBD2 as a possible D gene (5 bases). Germline CDR1 and CDR2: SQVTM and ANQGSEA. V lost 7 bases, J lost 5 bases, and 10 bases lay in between. This CDR3 is 11 amino acids long. This chain's CDR3 is CSADGEDTQYF. In DNA, the CDR3 is TGCAGCGCTGACGGGGAAGATACGCAGTATTTT.

The rearrangement uses TRBV5-1 and TRBJ1-1; no clear D gene. The V and J ends lost 4 bases and 5 bases respectively, with 21 bases between them. The CDR3 spans 16 residues. Germline values: CDR1 SGHRS, CDR2 YFSETQ. CDR3 nucleotide sequence: TGCGCCAGCAGCCCCCAGGTCCTTGAGAGTGGTACTGAAGCTTTCTTT. The encoded protein is CASSPQVLESGTEAFF.

The chain couples TRBV27 to TRBJ2-5, with D perhaps matching TRBD2 (6 bases). Germline loops: CDR1 MNHEY, CDR2 SMNVEV (reference sequence). V lost 4 bases and J lost 3, with 15 bases in between. CDR3 length: 15 amino acids. Here the CDR3 reads CASSSPLRGKETQYF. The CDR3 coding sequence is TGTGCCAGCAGTTCCCCGCTGCGGGGTAAAGAGACCCAGTACTTC.

This clonotype was seen a few times. The genes are TRBV6-6 and TRBJ2-5; unclear D gene. V lost 0 bases and J 7 bases, leaving 3 bases between the germline ends. Germline V gene sequence: CDR1 MNHNY, CDR2 SVGAGI (reference sequence). The CDR3 spans 11 residues. CDR3 coding DNA: TGTGCCAGCAGTTACTCTGGGACCCAGTACTTC. It translates to CASSYSGTQYF.

This clonotype has more than one count but fewer than ten. This sequence joins TRBV19 and TRBJ2-7; 9 bases align to TRBD2. This CDR3 spans 14 amino acids. The germline V gene encodes CDR1 LNHDA and CDR2 SQIVND (reference sequence). The trim removed 7 bases at V and 7 bases at J, leaving 11 bases unmatched. CDR3 protein: CASKDPGTSREQYF. The CDR3 nucleotides are TGTGCCAGTAAAGACCCAGGGACTAGCCGGGAGCAGTACTTC.

The chain recombines TRBV2 with TRBJ2-5; 8 bases map to TRBD2. The CDR3 loop spans 14 amino acids. The germline CDR1 and CDR2 sequences are SNHLY and FYNNEI. V was pared by 7 bases and J by 2 bases, with 6 bases of the junction left unmatched. This chain's CDR3 is CASTRGTRQETQYF. DNA of the CDR3: TGTGCCAGCACCAGAGGGACTAGACAAGAGACCCAGTACTTC. Together with reference TRBV2 and TRBJ2-5, the CDR3 gives the full variable domain: EPEVTQTPSHQVTQMGQEVILRCVPISNHLYFYWYRQILGQKVEFLVSFYNNEISEKSEIFDDQFSVERPDGSNFTLKIRSTKLEDSAMYFCASTRGTRQETQYFGPGTRLLVL.

The rearrangement joins TRBV19 to TRBJ2-7; TRBD1 aligns across 7 bases. From germline, CDR1 is LNHDA and CDR2 SQIVND (reference sequence). V lost 6 bases to trimming and J lost 2 bases; unmatched junction nucleotides: 16. CDR3 length: 17 residues. The CDR3 region is CASRGPGPSQGAYEQYF. As DNA, the CDR3 is TGTGCCAGTAGAGGCCCGGGACCATCCCAGGGGGCCTACGAGCAGTACTTC.

A few counts support this clonotype. The V and J genes are TRBV24-1 and TRBJ2-3; D is perhaps TRBD1 or TRBD2 (5 bases each). Germline values: CDR1 KGHDR, CDR2 SFDVKD. CDR3 size: 16 residues. The V and J ends lost 4 bases and 1 base respectively, with 14 bases between them. The chain's CDR3 is CATSDPYGARTDTQYF. For the CDR3, the DNA is TGTGCCACCAGTGACCCCTACGGGGCCCGCACAGATACGCAGTATTTT.

This clonotype appeared once. The rearrangement links TRBV30 to TRBJ2-3, with D maybe TRBD1 (5 bases). The CDR3 consists of 15 residues. From germline, CDR1 is GTSNPN and CDR2 SVGIG (reference sequence). Trimming took off 2 bases at V and 4 bases at J, with 16 bases between the two ends. The DNA of the CDR3 is TGTGCCTGGAGTTCACTATCCCGACAGTCAGATACGCAGTATTTT. Translated: CAWSSLSRQSDTQYF.

The chain couples TRBV5-4 to TRBJ2-7; either TRBD1 or TRBD2 may fit D (5 bases each). CDR3 length equals 15 residues. With 4 bases removed from V and 4 bases from J, the gap between germline ends came to 18 bases. Germline V gene sequence: CDR1 SGHNT, CDR2 YYREEE (reference sequence). CDR3 loop: CASSRTGTLAYEQYF. CDR3 nucleotides: TGTGCCAGCAGCCGGACCGGGACGCTGGCTTACGAGCAGTACTTC.

The chain combines TRBV24-1 with TRBJ2-3; D is unresolved. CDR3 length: 13 residues. V lost 3 bases to trimming and J lost 4 bases, with 7 bases between them. Germline V gene data show CDR1 as KGHDR and CDR2 as SFDVKD. CDR3: CATSDRSPDTQYF. The CDR3 DNA reads as TGTGCCACCAGTGATAGGAGCCCAGATACGCAGTATTTT.

This chain joins TRBV12-3 or TRBV12-4 and TRBJ2-5, with 7 bases identical to TRBD1. The end of the DNA is better explained by TRBJ2-7, so the J call may be wrong. CDR3 length: 12 residues. The CDR3 bases are TGTGCCAGCAGTTTCGACAGGGCCGAGCAGTACTTC. Translated: CASSFDRAEQYF.

The chain combines TRBV5-1 with TRBJ2-7; TRBD1 agrees at 8 bases. The V gene's germline CDR1 is SGHRS and CDR2 YFSETQ. CDR3 length equals 14 residues. V was clipped by 4 bases and J by 2 bases; unmatched bases: 5. The CDR3 reads CASSQGAVAYEQYF. The CDR3 DNA reads TGCGCCAGCAGCCAGGGGGCCGTGGCCTACGAGCAGTACTTC.

The J gene is TRBJ1-6, the V gene TRBV7-9; no definite D call. V was shortened by 5 bases and J by 9 bases, with 14 bases between the two germline ends. There are 14 residues in the CDR3. CDR1 and CDR2 from the germline V gene are SEHNR and FQNEAQ (reference sequence). The CDR3 coding sequence is TGTGCCAGCAGCGGGGAATCGGCGGGTTCACCCCTCCACTTT. It translates to CASSGESAGSPLHF. Drawing the rest from reference TRBV7-9 and TRBJ1-6, the complete variable domain is DTGVSQNPRHKITKRGQNVTFRCDPISEHNRLYWYRQTLGQGPEFLTYFQNEAQLEKSRLLSDRFSAERPKGSFSTLEIQRTEQGDSAMYLCASSGESAGSPLHFGNGTRLTVT.